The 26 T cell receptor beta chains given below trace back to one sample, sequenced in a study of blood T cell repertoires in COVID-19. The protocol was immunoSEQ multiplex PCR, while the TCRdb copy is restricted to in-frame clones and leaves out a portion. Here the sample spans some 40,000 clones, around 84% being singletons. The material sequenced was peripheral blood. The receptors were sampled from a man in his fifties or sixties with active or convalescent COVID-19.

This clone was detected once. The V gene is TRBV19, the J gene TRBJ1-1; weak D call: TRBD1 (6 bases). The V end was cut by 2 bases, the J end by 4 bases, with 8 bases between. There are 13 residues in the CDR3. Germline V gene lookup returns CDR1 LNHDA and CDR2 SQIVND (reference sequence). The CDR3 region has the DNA TGTGCCAGTAGTATAACAGGGATCACTGAAGCTTTCTTT. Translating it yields CASSITGITEAFF.

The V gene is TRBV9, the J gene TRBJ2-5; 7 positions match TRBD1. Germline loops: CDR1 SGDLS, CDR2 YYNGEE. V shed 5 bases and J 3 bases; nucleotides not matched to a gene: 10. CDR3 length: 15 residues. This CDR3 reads CASSHLTGTEETQYF. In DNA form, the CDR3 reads TGTGCCAGCAGTCACCTAACCGGGACAGAAGAGACCCAGTACTTC.

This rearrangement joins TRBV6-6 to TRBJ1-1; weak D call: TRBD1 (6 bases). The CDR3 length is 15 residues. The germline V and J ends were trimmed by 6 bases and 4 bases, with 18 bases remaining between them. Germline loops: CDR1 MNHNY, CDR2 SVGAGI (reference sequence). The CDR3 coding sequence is TGTGCCAGCAGGCGCCCAGGGGCCCTGGGCACTGAAGCTTTCTTT. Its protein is CASRRPGALGTEAFF.

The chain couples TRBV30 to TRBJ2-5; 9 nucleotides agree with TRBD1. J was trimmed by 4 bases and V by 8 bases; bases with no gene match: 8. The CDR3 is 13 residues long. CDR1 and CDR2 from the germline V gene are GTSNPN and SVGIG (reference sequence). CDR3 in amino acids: CATGQGGGETQYF. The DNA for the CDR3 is TGTGCCACGGGACAGGGAGGTGGAGAGACCCAGTACTTC.

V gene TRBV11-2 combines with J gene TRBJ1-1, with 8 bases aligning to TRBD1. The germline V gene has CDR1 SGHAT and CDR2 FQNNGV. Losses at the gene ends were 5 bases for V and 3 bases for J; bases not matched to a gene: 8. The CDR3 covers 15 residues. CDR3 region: CASSPLTGVDTEAFF. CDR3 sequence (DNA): TGTGCCAGCAGCCCGTTGACAGGGGTGGACACTGAAGCTTTCTTT.

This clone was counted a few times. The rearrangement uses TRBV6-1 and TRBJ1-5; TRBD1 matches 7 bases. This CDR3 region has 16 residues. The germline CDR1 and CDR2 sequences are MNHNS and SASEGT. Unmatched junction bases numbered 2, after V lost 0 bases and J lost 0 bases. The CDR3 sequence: CASSEAGQYSNQPQHF. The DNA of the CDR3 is TGTGCCAGCAGTGAAGCGGGACAGTATAGCAATCAGCCCCAGCATTTT.

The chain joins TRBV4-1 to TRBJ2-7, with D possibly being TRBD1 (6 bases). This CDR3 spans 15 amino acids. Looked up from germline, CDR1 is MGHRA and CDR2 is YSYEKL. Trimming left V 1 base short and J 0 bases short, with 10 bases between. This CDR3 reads CASSQGTDASYEQYF. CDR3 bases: TGCGCCAGCAGCCAAGGGACAGATGCCTCCTACGAGCAGTACTTC.

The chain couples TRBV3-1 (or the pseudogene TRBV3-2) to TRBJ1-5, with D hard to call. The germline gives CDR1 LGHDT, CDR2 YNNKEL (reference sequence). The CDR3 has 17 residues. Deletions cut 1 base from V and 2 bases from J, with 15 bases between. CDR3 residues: CASSQGDGLRGNQPQHF. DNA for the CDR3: TGTGCCAGCAGCCAAGGAGACGGGTTGAGGGGCAATCAGCCCCAGCATTTT.

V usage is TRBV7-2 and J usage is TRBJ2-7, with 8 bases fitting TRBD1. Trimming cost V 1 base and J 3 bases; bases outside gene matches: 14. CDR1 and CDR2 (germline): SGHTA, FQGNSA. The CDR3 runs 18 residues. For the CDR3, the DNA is TGTGCCAGCAGCTTAGTAAGGATTAGAAACACAGGGGGCTACGAGCAGTACTTC. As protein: CASSLVRIRNTGGYEQYF.

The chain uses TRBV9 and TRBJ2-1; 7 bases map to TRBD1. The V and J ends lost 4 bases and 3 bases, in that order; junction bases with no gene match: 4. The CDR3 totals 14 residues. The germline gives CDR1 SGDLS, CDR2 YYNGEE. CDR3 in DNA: TGTGCCAGCAGCCTAGGGACAGACTACAATGAGCAGTTCTTC. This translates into CASSLGTDYNEQFF. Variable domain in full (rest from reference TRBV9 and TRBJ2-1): DSGVTQTPKHLITATGQRVTLRCSPRSGDLSVYWYQQSLDQGLQFLIQYYNGEERAKGNILERFSAQQFPDLHSELNLSSLELGDSALYFCASSLGTDYNEQFFGPGTRLTVL.

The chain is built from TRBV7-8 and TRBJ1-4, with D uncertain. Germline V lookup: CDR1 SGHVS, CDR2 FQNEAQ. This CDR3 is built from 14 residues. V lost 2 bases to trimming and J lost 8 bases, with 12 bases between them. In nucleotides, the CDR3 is TGTGCCAGCAGCTTAATCAACCAGAACGAAAAACTGTTTTTT. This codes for CASSLINQNEKLFF.

CDR3: CASSPTVLAGGNNEQFF. DNA of the CDR3: TGTGCCAGCAGCCCCACCGTACTAGCGGGGGGGAACAATGAGCAGTTCTTC. The genes are TRBV7-2 and TRBJ2-1, with TRBD2 identical over 13 bases. V lost 5 bases, J lost 5 bases, and 9 bases stayed unmatched. This CDR3 region has 17 residues. CDR1 SGHTA and CDR2 FQGNSA come from the germline V gene.

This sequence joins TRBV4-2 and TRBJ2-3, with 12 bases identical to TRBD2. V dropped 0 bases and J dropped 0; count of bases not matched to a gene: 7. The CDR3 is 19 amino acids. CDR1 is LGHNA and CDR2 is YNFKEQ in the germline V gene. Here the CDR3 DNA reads TGTGCCAGCAGCCAAGAGCTGTCTAGCGGGGGGGCTAGCACAGATACGCAGTATTTT. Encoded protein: CASSQELSSGGASTDTQYF.

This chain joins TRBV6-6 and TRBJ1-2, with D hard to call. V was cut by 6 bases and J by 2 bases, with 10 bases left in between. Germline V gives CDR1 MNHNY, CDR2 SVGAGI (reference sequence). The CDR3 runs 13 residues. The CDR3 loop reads CASSPVGNYGYTF. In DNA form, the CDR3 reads TGTGCCAGCAGCCCCGTCGGGAACTATGGCTACACCTTC.

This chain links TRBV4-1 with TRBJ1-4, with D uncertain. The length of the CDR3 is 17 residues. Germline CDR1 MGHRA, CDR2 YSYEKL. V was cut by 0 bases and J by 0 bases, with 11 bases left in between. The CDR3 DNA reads TGCGCCAGCAGCCAAGAGGGCAGCCTTGCAACTAATGAAAAACTGTTTTTT. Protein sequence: CASSQEGSLATNEKLFF.

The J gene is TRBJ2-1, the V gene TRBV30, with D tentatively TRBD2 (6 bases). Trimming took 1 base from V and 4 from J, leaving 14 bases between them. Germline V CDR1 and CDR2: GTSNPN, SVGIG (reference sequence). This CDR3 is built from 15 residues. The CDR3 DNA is TGTGCCTGGAGTGAAGGGACTGCGGGATACAATGAGCAGTTCTTC. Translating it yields CAWSEGTAGYNEQFF. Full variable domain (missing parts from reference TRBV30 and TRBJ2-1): SQTIHQWPATLVQPVGSPLSLECTVEGTSNPNLYWYRQAAGRGLQLLFYSVGIGQISSEVPQNLSASRPQDRQFILSSKKLLLSDSGFYLCAWSEGTAGYNEQFFGPGTRLTVL.

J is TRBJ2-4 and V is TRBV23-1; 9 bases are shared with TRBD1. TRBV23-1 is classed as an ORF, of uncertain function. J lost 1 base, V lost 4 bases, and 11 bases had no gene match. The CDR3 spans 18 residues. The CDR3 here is CASSLAGTGPLAKNIQYF. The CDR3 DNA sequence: TGCGCCAGCAGTCTTGCCGGGACAGGGCCTTTGGCCAAAAACATTCAGTACTTC.

CDR3 bases: TGTGCCAGCAGCTTAGCCGGACTAGCGGGGGGGAGGACCGGGGAGCTGTTTTTT. Its translation is CASSLAGLAGGRTGELFF. The V gene is TRBV7-6, the J gene TRBJ2-2, with 15 nucleotides matching TRBD2. There are 18 residues in the CDR3. CDR1 is SGHVS, CDR2 FNYEAQ, per germline. V gave up 0 bases and J gave up 5 bases; unmatched junction bases: 4.

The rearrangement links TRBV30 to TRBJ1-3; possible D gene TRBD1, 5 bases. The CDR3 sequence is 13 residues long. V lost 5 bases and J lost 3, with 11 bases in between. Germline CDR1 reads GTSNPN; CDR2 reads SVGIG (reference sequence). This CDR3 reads CAWEPGFGNTIYF. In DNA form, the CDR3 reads TGTGCCTGGGAACCAGGGTTTGGAAACACCATATATTTT.

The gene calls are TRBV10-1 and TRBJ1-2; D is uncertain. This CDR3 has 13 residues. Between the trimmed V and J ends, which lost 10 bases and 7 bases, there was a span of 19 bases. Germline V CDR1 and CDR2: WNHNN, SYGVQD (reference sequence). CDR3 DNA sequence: TGCGCCACCCCGGTAGAGGGAGTCACTGGCTACACCTTC. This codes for CATPVEGVTGYTF.

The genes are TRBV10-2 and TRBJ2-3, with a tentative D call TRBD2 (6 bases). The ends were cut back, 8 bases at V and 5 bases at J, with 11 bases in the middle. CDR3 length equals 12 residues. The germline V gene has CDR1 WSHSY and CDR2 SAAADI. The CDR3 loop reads CASEVGGDTQYF. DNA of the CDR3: TGCGCCAGCGAGGTGGGGGGAGATACGCAGTATTTT.

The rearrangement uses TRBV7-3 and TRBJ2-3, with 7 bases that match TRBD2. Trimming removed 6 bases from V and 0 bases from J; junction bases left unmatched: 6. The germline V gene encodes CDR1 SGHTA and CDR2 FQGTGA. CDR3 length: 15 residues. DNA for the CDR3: TGTGCCAGCAGTTATCTAGCGGCTAGCACAGATACGCAGTATTTT. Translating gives CASSYLAASTDTQYF.

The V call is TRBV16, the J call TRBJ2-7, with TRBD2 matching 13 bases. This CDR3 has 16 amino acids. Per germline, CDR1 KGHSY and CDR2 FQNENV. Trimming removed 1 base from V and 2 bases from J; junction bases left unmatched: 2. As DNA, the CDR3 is TGTGCCAGCAGCCAATACGGACTAGCGGGGGCCTACGAGCAGTACTTC. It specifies CASSQYGLAGAYEQYF.

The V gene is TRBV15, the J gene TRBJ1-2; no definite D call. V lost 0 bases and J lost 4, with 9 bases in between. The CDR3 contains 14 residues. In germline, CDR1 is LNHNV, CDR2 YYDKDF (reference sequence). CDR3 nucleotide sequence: TGTGCCACCAGCAGAGATCCAACGGGCTATGGCTACACCTTC. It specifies CATSRDPTGYGYTF.

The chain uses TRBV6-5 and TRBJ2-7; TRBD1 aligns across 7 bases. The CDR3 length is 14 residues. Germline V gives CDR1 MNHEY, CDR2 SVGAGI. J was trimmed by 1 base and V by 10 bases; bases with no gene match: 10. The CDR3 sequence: CATTLMGQSYEQYF. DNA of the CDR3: TGTGCCACCACTCTTATGGGACAGTCCTACGAGCAGTACTTC.

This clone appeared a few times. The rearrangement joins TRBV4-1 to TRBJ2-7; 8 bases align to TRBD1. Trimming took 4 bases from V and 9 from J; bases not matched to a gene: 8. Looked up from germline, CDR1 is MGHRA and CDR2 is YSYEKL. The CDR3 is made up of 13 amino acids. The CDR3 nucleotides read TGCGCCAGCAGCCCCTCGGACAGGGTTGGGCAGTACTTC. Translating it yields CASSPSDRVGQYF.